This T cell receptor beta chain was observed in a study of response to subunit inactivated influenza vaccine. Overall study findings and caveats: Authors proposed each seasonal influenza vaccination draws in few new T cells.

This clonotype has ten or more counts. Its antigen is not identified. The CDR3 extends over 19 amino acids. Germline assignment: CDR1 SGHTA and CDR2 FQGTGA. Trimming took 1 base from V and 8 from J, leaving 27 bases between them. TCRdb reprocessed the RT-PCR reads via MiXCR and lists one record per CDR3 protein. This repertoire shows around 790,000 distinct CDR3 sequences, 21% found once; its top ten account for roughly 10%. V and J are TRBV7-3 and TRBJ2-1; tentatively, D is TRBD1 or TRBD2 (7 bases each). The specimen comprised PBMCs from blood, sampled about 5 days after vaccination. The TCR comes from a man between 45 and 60 years old who received an inactivated influenza vaccine. In DNA form, the CDR3 reads TGTGCCAGCAGCTTAAGAGGGGGCAAGCGGGACTACCCCGCGGATGAGCAGTTCTTC. Translation gives CASSLRGGKRDYPADEQFF.